This TCR beta chain was obtained from a study of blood T cell repertoires in COVID-19. As for the study in general: From T cells, B-cell-depleted T cells, or PBMCs came the material, which was cDNA or gDNA.

TCRdb keeps only in-frame clones here, not all; method: immunoSEQ multiplex PCR. The sample includes around 180,000 clones, around 87% of them seen just once. CDR3 length equals 15 residues. Trimming cost V 3 bases and J 2 bases, with 10 bases left between them. Germline CDR1 and CDR2: KGHDR and SFDVKD. This receptor was obtained from a woman between 25 and 40 years old with active or convalescent COVID-19. Sequenced: peripheral blood. The chain couples TRBV24-1 to TRBJ2-1; TRBD1 might be the D (5 bases). The DNA of the CDR3 is TGTGCCACCAGTGATCACAGGTTCCCCTACAATGAGCAGTTCTTC. Translated, it gives CATSDHRFPYNEQFF.